Below, 27 T cell receptor beta chains from the same sample are listed, as sequenced in a study of blood T cell repertoires in COVID-19. Repertoires were generated with immunoSEQ multiplex PCR, while TCRdb's copy carries only in-frame clones and drops some. Of fewer than 70,000 clones detected, 80% to 85% appear once; the ten largest clones hold 8.8%. Sequenced sample: peripheral blood. The receptors were sampled from a man aged 50-60 years with active COVID-19.

The DNA of the CDR3 is TGCGCCAGCAATCGTGGCCCCCTAGCGGGGGGGACATACAATGAGCAGTTCTTC. Translating gives CASNRGPLAGGTYNEQFF. V and J are TRBV5-1 and TRBJ2-1; 12 nucleotides agree with TRBD2. Germline V gene lookup returns CDR1 SGHRS and CDR2 YFSETQ. Trimming removed 6 bases from V and 4 bases from J; junction bases left unmatched: 14. CDR3 length: 18 residues.

J is TRBJ2-1 and V is TRBV5-8; D gene uncertain. V lost 4 bases and J 7 bases, leaving 3 bases between the germline ends. The germline V gene has CDR1 SGHTS and CDR2 YDEGEE. This CDR3 has 10 residues. The CDR3 DNA reads TGTGCCAGCAGCCCGAATGAGCAGTTCTTC. It encodes CASSPNEQFF.

This clone appeared a single time. The chain uses TRBV4-1 and TRBJ2-7; 7 bases fit TRBD2. Germline V gives CDR1 MGHRA, CDR2 YSYEKL. V shed 4 bases and J 5 bases; nucleotides not matched to a gene: 5. This CDR3 spans 13 amino acids. CDR3: CASSLPGGHEQYF. The CDR3 bases are TGCGCCAGCAGCCTCCCGGGAGGTCACGAGCAGTACTTC.

The genes are TRBV29-1 and TRBJ1-2; D is perhaps TRBD1 (5 bases). There are 15 residues in the CDR3. Trimming removed 6 bases at V and 2 bases at J, with 19 bases between. Germline lookup yields CDR1 SQVTM and CDR2 ANQGSEA. CDR3 amino acids: CSVIVLVQGNYGYTF. The CDR3 DNA reads as TGCAGCGTAATAGTGTTGGTGCAGGGCAACTATGGCTACACCTTC.

This chain joins TRBV4-1 and TRBJ1-6, with a weak D call TRBD1 (5 bases). V was cut by 1 base and J by 14 bases, with 15 bases left in between. Germline V gives CDR1 MGHRA, CDR2 YSYEKL. The CDR3 covers 14 residues. The CDR3, as DNA: TGCGCCAGCAGCCAAGCCTTGACAGCCTCCTCCCTCCACTTT. This gives the protein CASSQALTASSLHF.

The chain links TRBV4-3 to TRBJ1-5, with 7 bases that match TRBD1. The V segment lost 3 bases and the J segment 7 bases; nucleotides outside the gene matches: 9. This CDR3 spans 15 amino acids. Per the germline V gene, CDR1 is LGHNA and CDR2 is YSLEER. CDR3 sequence: CASSHTGEVGQPQHF. CDR3 in DNA: TGCGCCAGCAGCCACACAGGGGAAGTGGGGCAGCCCCAGCATTTT.

The chain has TRBV7-6 and TRBJ2-2; 9 bases fit TRBD1. The CDR3 length is 15 residues. Trimming cost V 1 base and J 5 bases; bases outside gene matches: 2. CDR1 SGHVS and CDR2 FNYEAQ come from the germline V gene. CDR3 amino acids: CASSLGTGETGELFF. DNA of the CDR3: TGTGCCAGCAGCTTAGGGACAGGGGAGACCGGGGAGCTGTTTTTT.

The chain has TRBV5-6 and TRBJ2-7; 11 bases are a match to TRBD1. Trimming at V came to 4 bases and at J to 6 bases, leaving 6 bases not matched to a gene. This CDR3 is 14 amino acids long. Germline V CDR1 and CDR2: SGHDT, YYEEEE. The CDR3 loop is CASSTGTGGIEQYF. CDR3 coding DNA: TGTGCCAGCAGCACCGGGACAGGGGGGATCGAGCAGTACTTC. Based on the CDR3 plus reference TRBV5-6 and TRBJ2-7, the full variable domain is DAGVTQSPTHLIKTRGQQVTLRCSPKSGHDTVSWYQQALGQGPQFIFQYYEEEERQRGNFPDRFSGHQFPNYSSELNVNALLLGDSALYLCASSTGTGGIEQYFGPGTRLTVT.

The gene calls are TRBV19 and TRBJ2-1; 11 bases line up with TRBD2. Germline-derived CDR1 and CDR2 are LNHDA and SQIVND (reference sequence). The CDR3 has 15 residues. With 6 bases clipped from V and 5 bases from J, the junction kept 6 bases outside the gene matches. Written as DNA, the CDR3 is TGTGCCAGTAGACTAGCGGGAGAATTCCACAATGAGCAGTTCTTC. Protein: CASRLAGEFHNEQFF. The variable domain in full, with the rest retrieved from reference TRBV19 and TRBJ2-1, is DGGITQSPKYLFRKEGQNVTLSCEQNLNHDAMYWYRQDPGQGLRLIYYSQIVNDFQKGDIAEGYSVSREKKESFPLTVTSAQKNPTAFYLCASRLAGEFHNEQFFGPGTRLTVL.

This clone came up a few times. The chain links TRBV18 to TRBJ2-6, with D perhaps TRBD1 (6 bases). The CDR3 is 18 residues long. Looked up from germline, CDR1 is KGHSH and CDR2 is LQKENI. V was pared by 6 bases and J by 0 bases, with 18 bases between. The CDR3 protein is CASSPQTGRRSGANVLTF. The DNA for the CDR3 is TGTGCCAGCTCGCCTCAAACAGGGCGACGCTCTGGGGCCAACGTCCTGACTTTC.

There are a few counts of this clone. The chain recombines TRBV19 with TRBJ2-1, with 9 nucleotides matching TRBD2. The germline CDR1 and CDR2 sequences are LNHDA and SQIVND (reference sequence). J was trimmed by 5 bases and V by 3 bases; bases with no gene match: 8. This CDR3 spans 16 amino acids. The CDR3 reads CASSIRLAGLDNEQFF. The CDR3, as DNA: TGTGCCAGTAGTATCCGGCTAGCGGGGCTAGACAATGAGCAGTTCTTC.

The rearrangement links TRBV4-3 to TRBJ2-7; 9 positions match TRBD1. The CDR3 covers 14 residues. CDR1 and CDR2 from the germline V gene are LGHNA and YSLEER. Trimming at V came to 4 bases and at J to 3 bases, leaving 4 bases not matched to a gene. CDR3 protein: CASSPGTGFYEQYF. The CDR3 DNA reads as TGCGCCAGCAGCCCTGGGACAGGGTTCTACGAGCAGTACTTC.

The chain carries TRBV18 and TRBJ2-7; TRBD1 agrees at 9 bases. Germline CDR1 KGHSH, CDR2 LQKENI. The CDR3 length is 14 residues. The J segment lost 5 bases and the V segment lost 6 bases, leaving 8 bases of the junction unmatched. DNA for the CDR3: TGTGCCAGCTCTCCGGGACAGGGTATCCACGAGCAGTACTTC. Its protein product is CASSPGQGIHEQYF.

The chain recombines TRBV5-8 with TRBJ1-6; tentatively, D is TRBD1 (5 bases). V lost 0 bases and J 8 bases, leaving 12 bases between the germline ends. From germline, CDR1 is SGHTS and CDR2 YDEGEE. The CDR3 totals 15 residues. The CDR3 here is CASSLVGDSHSPLHF. DNA for the CDR3: TGTGCCAGCAGCTTGGTCGGAGACAGCCATTCACCCCTCCACTTT.

There are a few counts of this clone. V is TRBV3-1 (or the pseudogene TRBV3-2) and J is TRBJ2-5, with 7 bases fitting TRBD2. Germline V lookup: CDR1 LGHDT, CDR2 YNNKEL (reference sequence). V shed 4 bases and J 5 bases; nucleotides not matched to a gene: 7. The CDR3 runs to 14 residues. For the CDR3, the DNA is TGTGCCAGCAGCCGGGGACTAATGAGGGAGACCCAGTACTTC. This encodes CASSRGLMRETQYF.

The V and J genes are TRBV7-2 and TRBJ1-1, with 7 bases that match TRBD1. The ends lost 5 bases at V and 4 bases at J; junction bases unmatched: 7. Per the germline V gene, CDR1 is SGHTA and CDR2 is FQGNSA. The CDR3 runs 14 residues. CDR3 nucleotides: TGTGCCAGCAGCCCCGACAGGGTCCCCACTGAAGCTTTCTTT. It codes for CASSPDRVPTEAFF.

This chain joins TRBV6-2 or TRBV6-3 and TRBJ2-7; 8 nucleotides agree with TRBD1. This CDR3 is 16 amino acids long. Germline assignment: CDR1 MNHEY and CDR2 SVGEGT. The V and J ends lost 2 bases and 0 bases, in that order; junction bases with no gene match: 6. The CDR3 DNA reads TGTGCCAGCAGTTACGCAACAGGGGGTGACTCCTACGAGCAGTACTTC. It is translated as CASSYATGGDSYEQYF.

The CDR3 is CASSSGTRVRGEKLFF. The DNA of the CDR3 is TGTGCCAGTAGTAGCGGGACGCGGGTTCGGGGAGAAAAACTGTTTTTT. This rearrangement joins TRBV19 to TRBJ1-4, with D possibly matching TRBD1 (5 bases). Germline assignment: CDR1 LNHDA and CDR2 SQIVND (reference sequence). The V and J ends lost 4 bases and 8 bases respectively, with 20 bases between them. CDR3 length: 16 amino acids.

This chain uses TRBV7-2 with TRBJ2-6; D possibly corresponds to TRBD1 (5 bases). V dropped 1 base and J dropped 1 base, with 5 bases sitting between them. Per the germline V gene, CDR1 is SGHTA and CDR2 is FQGNSA. CDR3 length: 15 amino acids. CDR3 in amino acids: CASSLEGSGANVLTF. CDR3 DNA: TGTGCCAGCAGCTTAGAGGGGTCTGGGGCCAACGTCCTGACTTTC.

The chain couples TRBV4-2 to TRBJ2-5, with 10 bases that match TRBD2. Germline CDR1 reads LGHNA; CDR2 reads YNFKEQ. The CDR3 loop spans 18 amino acids. J lost 1 base, V lost 1 base, and 9 bases had no gene match. Written as DNA, the CDR3 is TGTGCCAGCAGCCAAGGATTAACGAGCGGGAGGGCCCAAGAGACCCAGTACTTC. Amino acid sequence: CASSQGLTSGRAQETQYF.

V is TRBV6-1 and J is TRBJ2-1, with 13 bases matching TRBD2. V lost 11 bases, J lost 9 bases, and 13 bases stayed unmatched. The CDR3 is 15 residues long. Germline V gene sequence: CDR1 MNHNS, CDR2 SASEGT. The CDR3: CASSWTSGSTSEQFF. The CDR3 nucleotides are TGTGCCTCCTCATGGACTAGCGGGAGTACGAGTGAGCAGTTCTTC.

This clone showed up just a few times. The rearrangement links TRBV13 to TRBJ2-7; 8 bases agree with TRBD1. Germline V CDR1 and CDR2: PRHDT, FYEKMQ (reference sequence). The CDR3 is 14 residues long. With 5 bases clipped from V and 2 bases from J, the junction kept 5 bases outside the gene matches. CDR3 sequence: CASSQGDRTYEQYF. As DNA, the CDR3 is TGTGCCAGCAGCCAGGGGGACAGGACCTACGAGCAGTACTTC. The entire variable domain, with the rest obtained from reference TRBV13 and TRBJ2-7, is as follows: AAGVIQSPRHLIKEKRETATLKCYPIPRHDTVYWYQQGPGQDPQFLISFYEKMQSDKGSIPDRFSAQQFSDYHSELNMSSLELGDSALYFCASSQGDRTYEQYFGPGTRLTVT.

V usage is TRBV6-4 and J usage is TRBJ2-7, with D uncertain. Germline V gives CDR1 MRHNA, CDR2 SNTAGT. Trimming took 7 bases from V and 0 from J, leaving 19 bases between them. The CDR3 spans 16 residues. Written as DNA, the CDR3 is TGTGCCAGCACCAAGAGCTACTTAGTCCTCTCCTACGAGCAGTACTTC. It translates to CASTKSYLVLSYEQYF.

This clone appeared once. The V and J genes are TRBV2 and TRBJ1-4; 7 nucleotides match TRBD1. The CDR3 covers 12 residues. Germline loops: CDR1 SNHLY, CDR2 FYNNEI. Unmatched junction bases numbered 10, after V lost 8 bases and J lost 13 bases. CDR3 protein: CASRQGPKALFF. As DNA, the CDR3 is TGTGCCAGCCGACAGGGCCCTAAGGCACTGTTTTTT.

The rearrangement links TRBV6-6 to TRBJ2-7, with 7 bases fitting TRBD1. V was pared by 5 bases and J by 2 bases, with 9 bases of the junction left unmatched. The CDR3 runs to 15 residues. Per germline, CDR1 MNHNY and CDR2 SVGAGI (reference sequence). The CDR3 sequence is CASSDRQGRTYEQYF. CDR3 DNA: TGTGCCAGCAGTGACCGACAGGGACGGACCTACGAGCAGTACTTC.

This clone occurred a few times. The genes are TRBV12-3 or TRBV12-4 and TRBJ2-7, with D maybe TRBD2 (5 bases). The CDR3 totals 13 residues. Trimming removed 7 bases at V and 2 bases at J, with 12 bases between. CDR3 loop: CASKRSGTYEQYF. As DNA, the CDR3 is TGTGCCAGCAAAAGGTCGGGGACCTACGAGCAGTACTTC.

The chain uses TRBV20-1 and TRBJ2-7; 10 nucleotides match TRBD1. The germline CDR1 and CDR2 sequences are DFQATT and SNEGSKA (reference sequence). V lost 3 bases, J lost 6 bases, and 17 bases stayed unmatched. CDR3 size: 17 residues. The CDR3 DNA sequence: TGCAGTGCTAGTGGTCCGGACCGGGACAGGGGACTAATCGAGCAGTACTTC. Its protein is CSASGPDRDRGLIEQYF.